This T cell receptor (beta chain) was captured by sequencing in a study of blood T cell repertoires in COVID-19. For the study at large: Nucleic acid was either cDNA or gDNA, and it came from T cells, B-cell-depleted T cells, or PBMCs.

This clone has a single count. Germline CDR1 reads MNHEY; CDR2 reads SVGAGI. The CDR3 extends over 14 amino acids. V shed 7 bases and J shed 4 bases, with 16 bases lying between them. Clones were read by immunoSEQ multiplex PCR, and TCRdb kept only the in-frame ones, dropping some. The sample holds about 280,000 clones, 83% seen once. This receptor was taken from a woman between 50 and 59 years old who had recovered from COVID-19. The sequenced sample was peripheral blood. V usage is TRBV6-5 and J usage is TRBJ1-2, with a possible D match to TRBD1 (6 bases). This CDR3 reads CASTYGVGGYGYTF. In DNA, the CDR3 is TGTGCCAGCACCTACGGGGTAGGGGGCTATGGCTACACCTTC.